This T cell receptor beta chain was identified during a study of T cell repertoires in cytomegalovirus infection (dated by TCRdb to 2018 to 2020). As for the study more broadly: Alongside well-studied HLA-B-restricted epitopes, the peptide stimulations were aimed at recently identified HLA-C-restricted CMV epitopes, whose presentation resists viral immunomodulation. Donor HLA type was relevant to the analysis, because carriage of CMV infection together with the matching HLA type was indicated by public TCR beta signatures. What the research found in general, with its limitations: The ex vivo response was dominated by HLA-C-restricted CMV-specific TCR beta clonotypes, and the single most frequent clonotype in two of eight donors was supplied by these HLA-C-restricted clonotypes. Carriers of CMV infection plus the relevant HLA type were discriminated by the cumulative frequency of public TCR beta family members in the study cohort and in an independent roughly 320-donor cohort.

Reading the label with the study, this specimen's treatment or condition is: in vitro stimulation with specific CMV peptide epitopes to enrich CMV-specific T cells. Sequencing took place on an Illumina HiSeq 1500. In-frame beta chains were kept once TCRdb had trimmed the public reads at Q25 with fastp and called clones with MiXCR. CDR3 protein sequences are deduplicated, and each keeps its most common genes and DNA. A total of about 310,000 distinct CDR3 sequences appear in this sample, 20% to 25% of them only once. The ten largest clones take up roughly 13% of the sample. CDR1 and CDR2 were assigned from the germline V gene (reference sequence) as SSHAT and FNYEAQ. Inclusive of the bounding cysteine and phenylalanine, the CDR3 is 14 residues long. The sequence is cut down to CDR3 DNA, 42 bases in frame from base 1. As regards this clonotype: The clone's antigen remains unknown. An end of the junction does not agree with germline; a read error may underlie this.

The V and J genes are TRBV7-7 and TRBJ2-5; the D gene is perhaps TRBD2, from 5 matching bases. This TCR derives from a human donor in good health (CMV status not recorded). Some clones in this sample may be carry-over from other donors' samples. Specimen: cultured PBMCs, collected from culture after CMV antigen stimulation. CDR3 protein: CASSLVVGGETQYF. The bases read TGTGCTAGCAGCTTAGTGGTCGGCGGGGAGACCCAGTACTTC.